This T cell receptor (beta chain) was observed in a study of blood T cell repertoires in COVID-19. This clone is a singleton in its sample. Sequencing used immunoSEQ multiplex PCR; TCRdb keeps in-frame clones, though not all of them. Among approximately 280,000 clones listed, roughly 91% were seen once. The CDR3 covers 14 residues. Germline V CDR1 and CDR2: SQVTM, ANQGSEA. The V end lost 4 bases, the J end lost 9 bases, and 19 bases lay between the germline ends. The V call is TRBV29-1, the J call TRBJ1-5, with D unresolved. The receptor comes from a man aged 35-49 years with acute or convalescent COVID-19. Material: peripheral blood. The CDR3 DNA reads as TGCAGCGTTGCCGGGGAGGAGGGAAGCACGCCCCAGCATTTT. This gives the protein CSVAGEEGSTPQHF.